Reported below is one TCR beta chain. The antigen remains undetermined. These data come from a study of graft-versus-host responses after intestinal transplantation. Method: immunoSEQ multiplex PCR; TCRdb's copy keeps in-frame clones and lacks some. The profile shows 80,000 to 100,000 clones, under 90% of them singletons. The source of this sequence is a human donor who received an intestinal transplant. This specimen was unstimulated CD4+ T cells sorted from spleen or lymph node cells, taken before intestinal transplant.

CDR3: CASSFRSGGTDTQYF. CDR3 bases: TGTGCCAGCAGCTTCCGTAGCGGGGGAACAGATACGCAGTATTTT. J is TRBJ2-3 and V is TRBV7-2; 9 bases are shared with TRBD2. The germline V gene has CDR1 SGHTA and CDR2 FQGNSA. With V trimmed by 3 bases and J by 3 bases, 4 bases remained unmatched. The CDR3 extends over 15 amino acids.